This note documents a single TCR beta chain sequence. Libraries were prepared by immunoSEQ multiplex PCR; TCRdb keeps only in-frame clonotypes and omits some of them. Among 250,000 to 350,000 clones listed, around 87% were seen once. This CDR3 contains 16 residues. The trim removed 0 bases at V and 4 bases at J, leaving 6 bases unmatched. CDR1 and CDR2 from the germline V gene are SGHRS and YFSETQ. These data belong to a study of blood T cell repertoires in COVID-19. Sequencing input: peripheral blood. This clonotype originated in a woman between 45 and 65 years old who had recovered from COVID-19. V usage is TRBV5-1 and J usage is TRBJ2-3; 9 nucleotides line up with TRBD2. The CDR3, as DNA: TGCGCCAGCAGCTTGGCCTCGCGGGGGGGCGCAGATACGCAGTATTTT. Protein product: CASSLASRGGADTQYF.